The 28 T cell receptor beta chains reported below all come from one sample, sequenced in a study of CD8 T cells in ankylosing spondylitis. General study results and limits: What seemed typical of ankylosing spondylitis blood was a TCR beta motif built from 7 or 8 highly homologous variants.

Antigens for these TCRs are unknown. TCRdb recomputed calls from the 5' RACE reads with MiXCR, one row per CDR3 protein. The repertoire has around 490,000 distinct CDR3 sequences, 5.3% of them found once; the top ten carry 3% to 4.5%. The sequenced material came from blood, either unsorted or a sorted T cell fraction (not recorded which). The source is a male donor with ankylosing spondylitis.

This clonotype has ten or more counts. The chain is built from TRBV6-5 and TRBJ2-6; maybe TRBD2 (6 bases). CDR3 length: 14 residues. V lost 2 bases and J lost 8, with 10 bases in between. From germline, CDR1 is MNHEY and CDR2 SVGAGI. As DNA, the CDR3 is TGTGCCAGCAGTTACATAGGAGGGCCCAACGTCCTGACTTTC. Protein: CASSYIGGPNVLTF.

In this sample, this clonotype turned up many times. The V gene is TRBV7-2, the J gene TRBJ2-7; the D gene is possibly TRBD2 (6 bases). Germline CDR1 SGHTA, CDR2 FQGNSA. The CDR3 covers 15 residues. The V end was cut by 4 bases, the J end by 1 base, with 14 bases between. The DNA of the CDR3 is TGTGCCAGCAGCTCCAGCGGGCCCTTTTCCTACGAGCAGTACTTC. Translated: CASSSSGPFSYEQYF.

This clonotype was detected many times. V is TRBV7-2 and J is TRBJ2-7, with 7 positions matching TRBD1. The V and J ends lost 6 bases and 0 bases, in that order; junction bases with no gene match: 5. The germline V gene encodes CDR1 SGHTA and CDR2 FQGNSA. The CDR3 is 14 residues long. The CDR3 DNA follows: TGTGCCAGCAGTCCACAGGGGACCTCCTACGAGCAGTACTTC. Its protein product is CASSPQGTSYEQYF.

This clonotype showed up many times. The chain employs TRBV7-9 and TRBJ2-1; D may be TRBD1 (6 bases). The germline CDR1 and CDR2 sequences are SEHNR and FQNEAQ (reference sequence). Trimming pared 1 base from V and 8 bases from J, leaving 12 bases between. CDR3 length: 14 amino acids. The CDR3 DNA is TGTGCCAGCAGCTTAGAGACAGGCCGGTATGAGCAGTTCTTC. Translation: CASSLETGRYEQFF.

This clonotype was recorded at least ten times. V and J are TRBV20-1 and TRBJ2-1; a weak D match, TRBD2 (5 bases). CDR3 length: 17 residues. Germline CDR1 is DFQATT and CDR2 is SNEGSKA (reference sequence). The V end was cut by 3 bases, the J end by 1 base, with 19 bases between. CDR3 nucleotides: TGCAGTGCTAGGAGCGGAGCGCCATCATTATCCTACAATGAGCAGTTCTTC. As protein: CSARSGAPSLSYNEQFF.

The chain links TRBV20-1 to TRBJ2-7; D perhaps matches TRBD2 (6 bases). The CDR3 is 13 residues long. Germline CDR1 and CDR2: DFQATT and SNEGSKA (reference sequence). V was pared by 5 bases and J by 3 bases, with 14 bases between. The CDR3 bases are TGCAGTGCTGTAACGGGACTTAGCTACGAGCAGTACTTC. It encodes CSAVTGLSYEQYF.

The sample holds many counts of this clonotype. The chain carries TRBV10-3 and TRBJ2-3; D perhaps matches TRBD1 (6 bases). The CDR3 is made up of 19 amino acids. Germline CDR1 and CDR2: ENHRY and SYGVKD. The ends were cut back, 6 bases at V and 0 bases at J, with 25 bases in the middle. The CDR3 region is CAIRPSTGRQGPSTDTQYF. The DNA of the CDR3 is TGTGCCATCAGACCCTCGACGGGGCGCCAGGGGCCTAGCACAGATACGCAGTATTTT.

The V call is TRBV6-1, the J call TRBJ2-4; TRBD2 is a possible D gene (5 bases). With 3 bases removed from V and 5 bases from J, the gap between germline ends came to 11 bases. Germline V gene lookup returns CDR1 MNHNS and CDR2 SASEGT. The CDR3 runs 14 residues. Here the CDR3 DNA reads TGTGCCAGCAGTGAGTCCGGGATCCAAAACATTCAGTACTTC. Translated, it gives CASSESGIQNIQYF.

The chain is built from TRBV5-1 and TRBJ2-7; 7 bases align to TRBD1. CDR1 and CDR2 from the germline V gene are SGHRS and YFSETQ. V was clipped by 0 bases and J by 3 bases; unmatched bases: 9. This CDR3 spans 16 amino acids. CDR3 sequence reads: CASSLASGQGVYEQYF. The CDR3 nucleotides are TGCGCCAGCAGCTTGGCCTCGGGGCAGGGGGTCTACGAGCAGTACTTC.

This clonotype was detected ten times or more. V is TRBV20-1 and J is TRBJ2-3, with 7 bases that match TRBD2. Germline values: CDR1 DFQATT, CDR2 SNEGSKA (reference sequence). V was pared by 6 bases and J by 4 bases, with 7 bases of the junction left unmatched. This CDR3 has 13 residues. The CDR3 loop reads CSAGGGSADTQYF. The CDR3 coding sequence is TGCAGTGCGGGGGGGGGGTCTGCAGATACGCAGTATTTT.

In its sample, this clonotype was seen a few times. J is TRBJ2-7 and V is TRBV9, with D hard to call. The CDR3 runs 16 residues. V lost 4 bases and J lost 3, with 20 bases in between. In germline, CDR1 is SGDLS, CDR2 YYNGEE. CDR3 amino acids: CASSPRAESVRYEQYF. Here the CDR3 DNA reads TGTGCCAGCAGCCCCCGGGCGGAAAGCGTTCGCTACGAGCAGTACTTC.

The rearrangement uses TRBV7-6 and TRBJ2-2, with D hard to call. The CDR3 has 16 amino acids. V was cut by 5 bases and J by 1 base, with 14 bases left in between. Germline CDR1 reads SGHVS; CDR2 reads FNYEAQ. CDR3 residues: CASSARSSGNTGELFF. The CDR3 region has the DNA TGTGCCAGCAGCGCCAGGTCATCCGGGAACACCGGGGAGCTGTTTTTT. Looking up the rest from reference TRBV7-6 and TRBJ2-2 gives the full variable domain: GAGVSQSPRYKVTKRGQDVALRCDPISGHVSLYWYRQALGQGPEFLTYFNYEAQQDKSGLPNDRFSAERPEGSISTLTIQRTEQRDSAMYRCASSARSSGNTGELFFGEGSRLTVL.

The chain links TRBV28 to TRBJ1-3, with D perhaps matching TRBD1 (5 bases). CDR3 length: 15 amino acids. V shed 4 bases and J shed 2 bases, with 12 bases lying between them. The germline V gene encodes CDR1 MDHEN and CDR2 SYDVKM. The CDR3 loop is CASSSRQWAGNTIYF. The CDR3 DNA is TGTGCCAGCAGTTCAAGACAGTGGGCTGGAAACACCATATATTTT.

The sample holds many counts of this clonotype. The chain carries TRBV15 and TRBJ2-1; D is ambiguous. The V gene's germline CDR1 is LNHNV and CDR2 YYDKDF (reference sequence). This CDR3 is 16 amino acids long. V lost 8 bases, J lost 2 bases, and 19 bases lay in between. The CDR3 region is CATSVEWQRTYNEQFF. The CDR3 coding sequence is TGTGCCACCTCAGTCGAATGGCAGCGTACCTACAATGAGCAGTTCTTC.

In its sample, this clonotype was seen many times. The rearrangement uses TRBV28 and TRBJ1-1; D uncertain. The CDR3 contains 12 residues. V dropped 3 bases and J dropped 6 bases, with 8 bases sitting between them. CDR1 is MDHEN and CDR2 is SYDVKM in the germline V gene. The CDR3 sequence is CASSFVLPEAFF. The DNA for the CDR3 is TGTGCCAGCAGTTTTGTCCTTCCTGAAGCTTTCTTT.

This clonotype came up many times. Here the CDR3 reads CASSYSRSGAQETQYF. As DNA, the CDR3 is TGTGCCAGCAGTTACTCTCGGTCCGGGGCCCAAGAGACCCAGTACTTC. This chain uses TRBV6-5 with TRBJ2-5; D assignment may be TRBD1 or TRBD2 (5 bases each). The V gene lost 0 bases and the J gene lost 1 base, with 12 bases spanning the gap. The CDR3 sequence is 16 residues long. Germline CDR1 MNHEY, CDR2 SVGAGI.

This clonotype was picked up many times. The chain links TRBV5-4 to TRBJ2-1; the match to TRBD2 covers 14 bases. This CDR3 comprises 19 residues. Germline V gene lookup returns CDR1 SGHNT and CDR2 YYREEE (reference sequence). J gave up 0 bases and V 3 bases, and 8 bases lay outside the gene matches. CDR3 nucleotides: TGTGCCAGCAGCTGGTCCGGGACTAGCGGGAGAAGCTCCTACAATGAGCAGTTCTTC. Translating it yields CASSWSGTSGRSSYNEQFF.

This clonotype was picked up many times. The chain has TRBV6-5 and TRBJ2-2; no clear D gene. V was clipped by 0 bases and J by 1 base, with 15 bases between them. CDR3 length equals 18 residues. Germline CDR1 MNHEY, CDR2 SVGAGI. In DNA, the CDR3 is TGTGCCAGCAGTTACTCGATTGTAGGTCCTCTGAACACCGGGGAGCTGTTTTTT. This gives the protein CASSYSIVGPLNTGELFF.

This clonotype was seen many times. The genes are TRBV5-1 and TRBJ2-2, with a tentative D call TRBD1 (6 bases). The CDR3 length is 16 residues. V was shortened by 5 bases and J by 6 bases, with 20 bases between the two germline ends. Looked up from germline, CDR1 is SGHRS and CDR2 is YFSETQ. The CDR3, as DNA: TGCGCCAGCAGTTCTGACCTGACAGGCCGATCCGGGGAGCTGTTTTTT. Translated, it gives CASSSDLTGRSGELFF.

This clonotype was found many times. The chain has TRBV9 and TRBJ2-1, with D unclear. From germline, CDR1 is SGDLS and CDR2 YYNGEE. Trimming took off 0 bases at V and 8 bases at J, with 6 bases between the two ends. This CDR3 comprises 12 residues. The CDR3 DNA reads TGTGCCAGCAGCGTAGACTGGGATGAGCAGTTCTTC. This codes for CASSVDWDEQFF.

This clonotype has at least ten counts. This CDR3 reads CASSLQSGPPGDIQYF. The CDR3 coding sequence is TGTGCCAGCAGCCTCCAGTCAGGCCCACCGGGGGACATTCAGTACTTC. V usage is TRBV9 and J usage is TRBJ2-4; possibly TRBD2 for D (6 bases). Trimming removed 4 bases from V and 8 bases from J, with 22 bases in between. The CDR3 spans 16 residues. CDR1 and CDR2 from the germline V gene are SGDLS and YYNGEE.

This clonotype was counted at least ten times. The chain carries TRBV7-6 and TRBJ2-7; 10 nucleotides agree with TRBD2. Per germline, CDR1 SGHVS and CDR2 FNYEAQ. CDR3 length equals 15 residues. After removal of 5 bases from V and 2 bases from J, the junction contained 6 bases not matched to a gene. CDR3 sequence reads: CASSIWTSGAYEQYF. The CDR3, as DNA: TGTGCCAGCAGCATCTGGACTAGCGGCGCCTACGAGCAGTACTTC.

This clonotype has ten or more counts. This sequence joins TRBV9 and TRBJ2-7; possibly TRBD2 for D (6 bases). Germline V CDR1 and CDR2: SGDLS, YYNGEE. This CDR3 comprises 14 residues. V lost 2 bases, J lost 0 bases, and 9 bases lay in between. CDR3 protein: CASSVGGVSYEQYF. The CDR3 DNA is TGTGCCAGCAGCGTGGGCGGGGTCTCCTACGAGCAGTACTTC.

This clonotype was found many times. The CDR3 sequence: CSARERETQYF. CDR3 in DNA: TGCAGTGCTAGAGAGAGAGAGACCCAGTACTTC. The rearrangement uses TRBV20-1 and TRBJ2-5, with no clear D. The V gene's germline CDR1 is DFQATT and CDR2 SNEGSKA (reference sequence). Trimming removed 0 bases at V and 4 bases at J, with 3 bases between. This CDR3 region has 11 residues.

This clonotype was observed at least ten times. The genes are TRBV29-1 and TRBJ2-2; 11 bases match TRBD2. This CDR3 spans 14 amino acids. Germline values: CDR1 SQVTM, CDR2 ANQGSEA. J lost 8 bases, V lost 7 bases, and 9 bases had no gene match. CDR3 sequence: CSGGLLAGDGELFF. In DNA form, the CDR3 reads TGCAGCGGGGGGCTACTAGCGGGAGATGGGGAGCTGTTTTTT.

The gene calls are TRBV5-6 and TRBJ2-1; D unclear. The CDR3 extends over 12 amino acids. Germline V gene data show CDR1 as SGHDT and CDR2 as YYEEEE. V was cut by 1 base and J by 9 bases, with 8 bases left in between. CDR3 sequence reads: CASSLLVPEQFF. In DNA, the CDR3 is TGTGCCAGCAGCTTGCTGGTTCCTGAGCAGTTCTTC.

This clonotype was detected ten times or more. The rearrangement links TRBV5-5 to TRBJ2-5; the D gene is possibly TRBD2 (6 bases). CDR3 length: 16 amino acids. Trimming shortened V by 0 bases and J by 2 bases, and 14 bases separated the two germline ends. Germline V CDR1 and CDR2: SGHKS, YYEKEE (reference sequence). The CDR3 region has the DNA TGTGCCAGCAGCTTGGGGATTTCGCTAGCGCAAGAGACCCAGTACTTC. Residues: CASSLGISLAQETQYF.

This clonotype was observed at least ten times. CDR3 DNA sequence: TGCGCCAGCAGCTTGGCAGGACAGGGCTCTGACGAGCAGTACTTC. Its protein product is CASSLAGQGSDEQYF. V gene TRBV5-1 combines with J gene TRBJ2-7; TRBD1 matches at 8 bases. The J segment lost 5 bases and the V segment lost 0 bases, leaving 7 bases of the junction unmatched. The CDR3 extends over 15 amino acids. Germline CDR1 reads SGHRS; CDR2 reads YFSETQ. The entire variable domain, with the rest obtained from reference TRBV5-1 and TRBJ2-7, is as follows: KAGVTQTPRYLIKTRGQQVTLSCSPISGHRSVSWYQQTPGQGLQFLFEYFSETQRNKGNFPGRFSGRQFSNSRSEMNVSTLELGDSALYLCASSLAGQGSDEQYFGPGTRLTVT.